This T cell receptor beta chain came from a study of shared clonotypes between healthy human individuals. Study results and caveats: All-four-donor shared clonotypes had higher generation probabilities than non-shared clonotypes did. Generally, naive subsets came out with larger estimated richness than memory subsets.

Using immunoSEQ multiplex PCR, the repertoire was profiled, and TCRdb retains in-frame clones only, with some absent. Of some 2,500,000 clones listed, about 90% are singletons. Comments on this clone: Its target is not known. The sample holds other DNA sequences that translate to the same CDR3.

This CDR3 spans 12 amino acids. From germline, CDR1 is SNHLY and CDR2 FYNNEI. V was pared by 6 bases and J by 2 bases, with 8 bases between. The sample taken for sequencing was naive CD4+ T cells from PBMCs. Subset given: CD45RA+ positively selected. The V gene is TRBV2, the J gene TRBJ2-7; possible D gene TRBD1, 5 bases. This TCR came from a man between 18 and 29 years old in good health. Some clones in this sample may be carry-over from other donors' samples. CDR3 DNA: TGTGCCAGCAGACAGGATACCTACGAGCAGTACTTC. Its translation: CASRQDTYEQYF.